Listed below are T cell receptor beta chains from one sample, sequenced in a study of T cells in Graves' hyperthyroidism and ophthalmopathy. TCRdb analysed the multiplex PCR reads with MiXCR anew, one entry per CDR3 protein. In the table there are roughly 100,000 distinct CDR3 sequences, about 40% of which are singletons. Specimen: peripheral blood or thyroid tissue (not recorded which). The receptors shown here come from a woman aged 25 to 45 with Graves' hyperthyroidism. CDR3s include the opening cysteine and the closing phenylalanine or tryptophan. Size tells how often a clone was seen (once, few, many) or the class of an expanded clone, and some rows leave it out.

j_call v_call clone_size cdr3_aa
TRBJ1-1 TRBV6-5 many CASRKNTEAFF
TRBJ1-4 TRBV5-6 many CASSRQWGTDATNEKLFF
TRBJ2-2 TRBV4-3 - CASSHNEGQTGELFF
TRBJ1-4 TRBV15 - CAASSSGQTFYTNEKLFF
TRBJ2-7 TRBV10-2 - CASKPGQEYF
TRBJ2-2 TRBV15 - CATSIHRSAGELFF
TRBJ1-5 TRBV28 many CASSVLTGNNQPQHF
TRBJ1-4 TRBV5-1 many CASSYNGQGQIEKLFF
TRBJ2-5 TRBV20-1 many CSAREEGKYQETQYF
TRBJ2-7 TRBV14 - CASSRWAGPYEQYF
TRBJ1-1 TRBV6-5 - CASSQKIGRGAFF
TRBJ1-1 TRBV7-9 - CASSLSGKRTEAFF
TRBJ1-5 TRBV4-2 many CASSLSVGQPQHF
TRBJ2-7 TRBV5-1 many CASRRVMEAPYEQYF
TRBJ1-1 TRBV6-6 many CASSYLGGWRDTEAFF